This TCR beta chain was identified in a study of blood T cell repertoires in COVID-19. This clone occurred a few times. Source study methods: Estimation of nucleated cell counts relied on the amplification of reference gene primers. Only in-frame clones appear in the TCRdb table, and some are missing; sequencing was by immunoSEQ multiplex PCR. The DNA gave D and trimming, while V, J and clone size come from that table. This sample has about 420,000 clones, with around 90% found just once. This CDR3 region has 15 residues. Germline V lookup: CDR1 SGHKS, CDR2 YYEKEE (reference sequence). V lost 0 bases and J 0 bases, leaving 10 bases between the germline ends.

This rearrangement joins TRBV5-5 to TRBJ2-7; the D is unclear. This receptor was obtained from a man younger than 35 with COVID-19, enrolled during active disease. Sequenced input: peripheral blood. The CDR3 region has the DNA TGTGCCAGCAGCTTGGCATGGTTTAGCTCCTACGAGCAGTACTTC. Its protein is CASSLAWFSSYEQYF.